The present entry profiles one TCR beta chain with its context. In the source study's methods: Amplifying reference gene primers gave estimates of nucleated cell counts. TCRdb's copy holds only in-frame clones and misses some; the assay was immunoSEQ multiplex PCR. V and J calls plus clone size are reproduced from that table; the DNA served to infer D and trimming. The profile covers hundreds of thousands of clones, with 85% appearing a single time and around 1.9% taken by the ten largest. This CDR3 is 16 amino acids long. After removal of 3 bases from V and 3 bases from J, the junction contained 11 bases not matched to a gene. Germline V lookup: CDR1 LNHDA, CDR2 SQIVND (reference sequence). Participants, about 18 to 90 years old, spanned about two dozen US areas. This sample is part of a study of blood T cell repertoires in COVID-19. At the level of the study: T cells, B-cell-depleted T cells, or PBMCs supplied cDNA or gDNA.

The rearrangement joins TRBV19 to TRBJ2-7; 7 bases fit TRBD2. The sample comprised PBMCs or T cells enriched from blood (not recorded which). The receptor was isolated from a woman in her 30s who had been exposed to COVID-19. In nucleotides, the CDR3 is TGTGCCAGTAGTATCCTTCCTAGCGGAGCCCTCTACGAGCAGTACTTC. It encodes CASSILPSGALYEQYF. Supplemented by reference TRBV19 and TRBJ2-7, the full variable domain reads DGGITQSPKYLFRKEGQNVTLSCEQNLNHDAMYWYRQDPGQGLRLIYYSQIVNDFQKGDIAEGYSVSREKKESFPLTVTSAQKNPTAFYLCASSILPSGALYEQYFGPGTRLTVT.